A selection of T cell receptor beta chains follows, all from one sample in a study of blood T cell dynamics during melanoma immunotherapy. Using immunoSEQ multiplex PCR, the repertoire was profiled, and TCRdb retains in-frame clones only, with some absent. The data show roughly 10,000 clones, with 89% seen just once and approximately 7% held by the top ten. Source: blood, taken from a patient treated with checkpoint blockade. The receptors here all came from a human donor with melanoma. Each CDR3 is given with its conserved first and last residue. Fields, in order: D gene, J gene, clone size, V gene, CDR3 DNA, CDR3 protein. D genes are given only for firm matches. Rows give clone size only sometimes, using once, few, many, or a class for an expanded clone.

TRBD1 TRBJ1-6 NA TRBV18 TGTGCCAGCTCAGCCGGGACAGGGCGATCACCCCTCCACTTT CASSAGTGRSPLHF
TRBD1 TRBJ2-2 NA TRBV5-4 TGTGCCAGCAGCTTGGGCGGGGGACAGGGGTTCACCGGGGAGCTGTTTTTT CASSLGGGQGFTGELFF
NA TRBJ2-7 NA TRBV7-9 TGTGCCAGCAGCCCCGCTGCCAGCTCCTACGAGCAGTACTTC CASSPAASSYEQYF
NA TRBJ2-1 NA TRBV7-2 TGTGCCAGCAGCTTAGGGACTCAGGATGAGCAGTTCTTC CASSLGTQDEQFF
TRBD2 TRBJ2-1 NA TRBV28 TGTGCCAGCAGTTTTACCGGGAGGGGACACAATGAGCAGTTCTTC CASSFTGRGHNEQFF
NA TRBJ1-5 NA TRBV25-1 TGTGCCAGCAGTGTCTCCAACGATCAGCCCCAGCATTTT CASSVSNDQPQHF
TRBD1 TRBJ2-2 once TRBV7-9 TGTGCCAGCACGGTCGGACAGGGGAACACCGGGGAGCTGTTTTTT CASTVGQGNTGELFF
TRBD2 TRBJ2-1 NA TRBV6-1 TGTGCCAGCAGTGACAGGGGGACTAGCGGTAATGAGCAGTTCTTC CASSDRGTSGNEQFF
NA TRBJ2-7 NA TRBV11-2 TGTGCCAGCAGCGATCGGAGGATTGGGCAAGTACGCGAGCAGTACTTC CASSDRRIGQVREQYF
NA TRBJ2-6 once TRBV19 TGTGCCAGTAGTATAAGCGCCCACTCTGGGGCCAACGTCCTGACTTTC CASSISAHSGANVLTF
NA TRBJ1-5 NA TRBV5-5 TGTGCCAGCAGCCCGACACTCAATCAGCCCCAGCATTTT CASSPTLNQPQHF
NA TRBJ2-3 NA TRBV5-4 TGTGCCAGCAGCTTGTTTCGGGGGACAAGCACAGATACGCAGTATTTT CASSLFRGTSTDTQYF
NA TRBJ1-4 NA TRBV27 TGTGCCAGCAGTTTATCGGACACGGGAAAACTGTTTTTT CASSLSDTGKLFF
TRBD2 TRBJ2-1 NA TRBV5-1 TGCGCCAGCAGCTTGGCTAGCGGGTCCTCCTACAATGAGCAGTTCTTC CASSLASGSSYNEQFF
NA TRBJ1-2 NA TRBV4-1 TGCGCCAGCAGCCAAGGGCGTTCGACAGAGACGTACTATGGCTACACCTTC CASSQGRSTETYYGYTF
NA TRBJ2-1 NA TRBV7-9 TGTGCCAGCAGCTTTCGAGGGAATGAGCAGTTCTTC CASSFRGNEQFF
TRBD1 TRBJ2-7 few TRBV19 TGTGCCAGTAGTCTAGGACAGGGTCCGTACGAGCAGTACTTC CASSLGQGPYEQYF
NA TRBJ1-3 NA TRBV18 TGTGCCAGCTCCCCTGGGGCGGCCTCTGGAAACACCATATATTTT CASSPGAASGNTIYF
NA TRBJ1-2 NA TRBV4-1 TGCGCCAGCAGCCAAGCAGGGGAGACCTATGGCTACACCTTC CASSQAGETYGYTF
NA TRBJ2-7 NA TRBV13 TGTGCCAGCAGCTTAAGGCTAGTTGATCCCCACGAGCAGTACTTC CASSLRLVDPHEQYF